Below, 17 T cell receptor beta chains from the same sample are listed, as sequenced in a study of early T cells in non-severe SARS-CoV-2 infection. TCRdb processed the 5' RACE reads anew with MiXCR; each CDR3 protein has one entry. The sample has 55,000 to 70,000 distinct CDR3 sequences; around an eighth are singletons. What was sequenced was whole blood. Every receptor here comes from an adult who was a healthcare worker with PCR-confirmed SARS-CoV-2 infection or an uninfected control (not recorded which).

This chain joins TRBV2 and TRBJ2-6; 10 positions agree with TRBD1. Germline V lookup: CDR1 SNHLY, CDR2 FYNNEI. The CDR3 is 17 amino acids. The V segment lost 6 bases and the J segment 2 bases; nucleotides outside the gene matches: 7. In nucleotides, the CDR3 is TGTGCCAGCAGAGGACAGGGGGTCAGGCCTGGGGCCAACGTCCTGACTTTC. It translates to CASRGQGVRPGANVLTF. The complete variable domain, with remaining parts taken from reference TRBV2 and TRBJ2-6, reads EPEVTQTPSHQVTQMGQEVILRCVPISNHLYFYWYRQILGQKVEFLVSFYNNEISEKSEIFDDQFSVERPDGSNFTLKIRSTKLEDSAMYFCASRGQGVRPGANVLTFGAGSRLTVL.

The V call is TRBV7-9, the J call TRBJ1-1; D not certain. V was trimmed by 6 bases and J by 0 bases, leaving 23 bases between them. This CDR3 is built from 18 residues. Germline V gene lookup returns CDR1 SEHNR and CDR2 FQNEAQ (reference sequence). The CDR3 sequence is CASRQHGQAALMNTEAFF. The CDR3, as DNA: TGTGCCAGCAGGCAACACGGTCAGGCCGCCCTCATGAACACTGAAGCTTTCTTT.

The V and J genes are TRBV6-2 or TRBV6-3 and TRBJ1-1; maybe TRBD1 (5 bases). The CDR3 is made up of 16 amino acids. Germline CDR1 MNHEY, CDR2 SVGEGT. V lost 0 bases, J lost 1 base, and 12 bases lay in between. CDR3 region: CASSYSQGAENTEAFF. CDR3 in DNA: TGTGCCAGCAGTTACTCGCAGGGCGCGGAGAACACTGAAGCTTTCTTT.

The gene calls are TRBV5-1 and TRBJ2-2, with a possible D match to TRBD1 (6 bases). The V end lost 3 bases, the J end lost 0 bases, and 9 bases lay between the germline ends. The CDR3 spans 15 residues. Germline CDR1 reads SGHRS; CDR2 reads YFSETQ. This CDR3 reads CASSSGTSNTGELFF. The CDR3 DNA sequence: TGCGCCAGCAGCTCCGGGACATCGAACACCGGGGAGCTGTTTTTT.

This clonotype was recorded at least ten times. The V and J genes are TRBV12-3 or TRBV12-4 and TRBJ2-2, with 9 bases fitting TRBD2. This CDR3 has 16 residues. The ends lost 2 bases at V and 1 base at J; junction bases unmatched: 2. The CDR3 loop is CASSLFSGGNTGELFF. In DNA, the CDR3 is TGTGCCAGCAGTTTATTTAGCGGGGGGAACACCGGGGAGCTGTTTTTT.

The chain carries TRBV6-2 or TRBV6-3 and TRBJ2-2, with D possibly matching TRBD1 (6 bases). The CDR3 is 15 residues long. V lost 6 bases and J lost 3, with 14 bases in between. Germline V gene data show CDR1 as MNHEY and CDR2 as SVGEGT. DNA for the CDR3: TGTGCCAGCAGCCAGGGGCCCCGGGACACCGGGGAGCTGTTTTTT. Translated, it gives CASSQGPRDTGELFF.

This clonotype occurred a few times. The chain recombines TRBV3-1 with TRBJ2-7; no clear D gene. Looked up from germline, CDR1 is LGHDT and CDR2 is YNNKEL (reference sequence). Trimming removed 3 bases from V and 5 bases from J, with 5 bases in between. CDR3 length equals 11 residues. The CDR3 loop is CASSQGNEQYF. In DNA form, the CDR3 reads TGTGCCAGCAGCCAGGGCAACGAGCAGTACTTC.

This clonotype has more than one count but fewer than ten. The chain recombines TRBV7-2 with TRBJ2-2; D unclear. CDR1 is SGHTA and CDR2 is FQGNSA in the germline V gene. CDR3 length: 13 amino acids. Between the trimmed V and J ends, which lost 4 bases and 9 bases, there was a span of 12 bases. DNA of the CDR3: TGTGCCAGCAGCTCGCCGTCGGACCGGGAGCTGTTTTTT. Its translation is CASSSPSDRELFF. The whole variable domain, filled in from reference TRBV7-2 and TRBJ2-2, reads GAGVSQSPSNKVTEKGKDVELRCDPISGHTALYWYRQSLGQGLEFLIYFQGNSAPDKSGLPSDRFSAERTGGSVSTLTIQRTQQEDSAVYLCASSSPSDRELFFGEGSRLTVL.

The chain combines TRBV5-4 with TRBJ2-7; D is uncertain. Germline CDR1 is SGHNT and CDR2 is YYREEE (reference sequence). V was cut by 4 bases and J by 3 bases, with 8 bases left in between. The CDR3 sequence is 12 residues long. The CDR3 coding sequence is TGTGCCAGCAGCCTGACCAGCTACGAGCAGTACTTC. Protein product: CASSLTSYEQYF.

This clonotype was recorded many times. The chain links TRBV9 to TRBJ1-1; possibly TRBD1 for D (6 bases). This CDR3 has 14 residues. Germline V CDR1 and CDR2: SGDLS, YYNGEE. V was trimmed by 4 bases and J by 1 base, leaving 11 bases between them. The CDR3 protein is CASSPPTGNTEAFF. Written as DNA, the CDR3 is TGTGCCAGCAGCCCACCGACAGGGAACACTGAAGCTTTCTTT.

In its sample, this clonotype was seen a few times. The CDR3 DNA sequence: TGTGCCAGCTCACCTGAGATAACCAGCACAGATACGCAGTATTTT. Translated: CASSPEITSTDTQYF. The V call is TRBV18, the J call TRBJ2-3, with D unresolved. This CDR3 spans 15 amino acids. In germline, CDR1 is KGHSH, CDR2 LQKENI. V dropped 3 bases and J dropped 0 bases, with 10 bases sitting between them.

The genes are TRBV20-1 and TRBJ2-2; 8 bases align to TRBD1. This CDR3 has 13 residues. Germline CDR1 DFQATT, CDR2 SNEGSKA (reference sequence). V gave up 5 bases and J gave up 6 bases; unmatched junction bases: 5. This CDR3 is CSAEDRAPGELFF. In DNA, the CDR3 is TGCAGTGCTGAGGACAGGGCCCCCGGGGAGCTGTTTTTT.

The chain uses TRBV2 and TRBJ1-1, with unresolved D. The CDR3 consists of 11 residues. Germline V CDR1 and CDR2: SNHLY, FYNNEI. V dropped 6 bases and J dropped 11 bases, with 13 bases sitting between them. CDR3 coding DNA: TGTGCCAGCAGGGGCCAAGAAAGGGCTTTCTTT. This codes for CASRGQERAFF.

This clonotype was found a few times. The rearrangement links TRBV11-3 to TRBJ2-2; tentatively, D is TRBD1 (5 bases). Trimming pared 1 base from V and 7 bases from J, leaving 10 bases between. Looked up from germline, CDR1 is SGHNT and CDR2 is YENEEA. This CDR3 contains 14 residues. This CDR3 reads CASSLGTQGGELFF. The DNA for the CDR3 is TGTGCCAGCAGCTTAGGGACCCAGGGCGGGGAGCTGTTTTTT.

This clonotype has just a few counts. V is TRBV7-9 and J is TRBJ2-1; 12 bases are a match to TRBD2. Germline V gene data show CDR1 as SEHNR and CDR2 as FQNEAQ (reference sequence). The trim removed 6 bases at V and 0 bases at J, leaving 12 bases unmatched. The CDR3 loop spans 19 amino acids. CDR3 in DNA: TGTGCCAGCAGTTTTCGTCTAGCGGGGGGGCTGAGCTCCTACAATGAGCAGTTCTTC. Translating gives CASSFRLAGGLSSYNEQFF.

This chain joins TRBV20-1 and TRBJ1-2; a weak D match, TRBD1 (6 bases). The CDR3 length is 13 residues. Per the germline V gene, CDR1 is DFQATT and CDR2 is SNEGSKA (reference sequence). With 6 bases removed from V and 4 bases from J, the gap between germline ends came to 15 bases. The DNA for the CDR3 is TGCAGTGCCAAACGGACAGATCCCTATGGCTACACCTTC. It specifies CSAKRTDPYGYTF.

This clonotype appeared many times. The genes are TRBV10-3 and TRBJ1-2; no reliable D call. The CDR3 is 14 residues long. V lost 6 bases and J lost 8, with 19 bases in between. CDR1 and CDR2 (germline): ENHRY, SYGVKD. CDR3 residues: CAISNGIPARGYTF. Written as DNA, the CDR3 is TGTGCCATCAGCAACGGGATCCCCGCGCGGGGCTACACCTTC.